These 22 T cell receptor beta chains came from one sample sequenced in a study of read filtering for tumor transcriptome and immune sequencing. This library used roughly 430 ng RNA and molecular barcoded adaptors spanning alpha/delta and beta/gamma chains. Each CDR3 protein gets one entry after TCRdb re-called the reads with MiXCR. This sample has approximately 150,000 distinct CDR3 sequences; around 14% occur once, and the top ten carry around 8.3%. The sample taken for sequencing was a population of CD138-negative cells sorted from bone marrow. The receptors shown here come from a donor aged 40 or older with multiple myeloma.

This clonotype appeared a few times. V gene TRBV11-2 combines with J gene TRBJ1-5; D gene ambiguous. The CDR3 loop spans 13 amino acids. Deletions cut 1 base from V and 7 bases from J, with 8 bases between. Germline CDR1 SGHAT, CDR2 FQNNGV. The CDR3 spells CASSLAGGQPQHF. In nucleotides, the CDR3 is TGTGCCAGCAGCTTAGCGGGAGGGCAGCCCCAGCATTTT. Combining the CDR3 with reference TRBV11-2 and TRBJ1-5 gives the whole variable domain EAGVAQSPRYKIIEKRQSVAFWCNPISGHATLYWYQQILGQGPKLLIQFQNNGVVDDSQLPKDRFSAERLKGVDSTLKIQPAKLEDSAVYLCASSLAGGQPQHFGDGTRLSIL.

This clonotype was seen a handful of times. V is TRBV10-2 and J is TRBJ2-1, with 12 bases matching TRBD2. After removal of 6 bases from V and 8 bases from J, the junction contained 8 bases not matched to a gene. CDR3 length equals 15 residues. Germline V gene data show CDR1 as WSHSY and CDR2 as SAAADI. The CDR3 DNA reads TGCGCCAGCAGCGTGGAGACTAGCGGGAGCGATGAGCAGTTCTTC. It codes for CASSVETSGSDEQFF.

This clonotype came up many times. In nucleotides, the CDR3 is TGTGCCAGCAGCGTAGAAGCCAGGGACAGGGGCTACAATGAGCAGTTCTTC. Its translation is CASSVEARDRGYNEQFF. This sequence joins TRBV9 and TRBJ2-1; 10 positions match TRBD1. Germline V gene lookup returns CDR1 SGDLS and CDR2 YYNGEE. This CDR3 is 17 amino acids long. The trim removed 0 bases at V and 3 bases at J, leaving 6 bases unmatched.

This clonotype was picked up many times. V gene TRBV9 combines with J gene TRBJ2-2; D not resolved. The V end lost 0 bases, the J end lost 7 bases, and 13 bases lay between the germline ends. Germline V CDR1 and CDR2: SGDLS, YYNGEE. This CDR3 has 15 residues. CDR3 in DNA: TGTGCCAGCAGCGTAGATAGGTGGTTACGCGGGGAGCTGTTTTTT. As protein: CASSVDRWLRGELFF.

Turning to this clonotype: One junction end does not reproduce the germline sequence, and a read error may be involved. The gene calls are TRBV6-5 and TRBJ2-2, with 12 bases identical to TRBD1. Per the germline V gene, CDR1 is MNHEY and CDR2 is SVGAGI. The CDR3 has 17 residues. The CDR3 region has the DNA TGTGCCAGCAGTTATCCCGGGACAGGGGGCTTGGTCAGGGAGCAGTTGTTT. This codes for CASSYPGTGGLVREQLF.

This clonotype has at least ten counts. The chain recombines TRBV30 with TRBJ1-5; tentative D call: TRBD1 (5 bases). The CDR3 contains 16 residues. The germline V gene encodes CDR1 GTSNPN and CDR2 SVGIG (reference sequence). V was clipped by 0 bases and J by 2 bases, with 14 bases between them. This CDR3 reads CAWSVEGAVGNQPQHF. Here the CDR3 DNA reads TGTGCCTGGAGTGTAGAAGGGGCCGTGGGCAATCAGCCCCAGCATTTT. Drawing the rest from reference TRBV30 and TRBJ1-5, the complete variable domain is SQTIHQWPATLVQPVGSPLSLECTVEGTSNPNLYWYRQAAGRGLQLLFYSVGIGQISSEVPQNLSASRPQDRQFILSSKKLLLSDSGFYLCAWSVEGAVGNQPQHFGDGTRLSIL.

Comment on this clonotype: This may be a read error: a much more frequent sequence differs by one nucleotide. The rearrangement links TRBV12-3 or TRBV12-4 to TRBJ2-2, with D perhaps matching TRBD2 (6 bases). The CDR3 is 15 amino acids. This chain's CDR3 is CASTPGRGGAGEPFF. CDR3 DNA sequence: TGTGCCAGCACCCCTGGGCGGGGAGGTGCCGGGGAGCCGTTTTTT.

The table lists this clonotype with many counts. The chain recombines TRBV7-2 with TRBJ1-5, with D tentatively TRBD1 (5 bases). The CDR3 contains 15 residues. Per the germline V gene, CDR1 is SGHTA and CDR2 is FQGNSA. Trimming pared 5 bases from V and 3 bases from J, leaving 14 bases between. The CDR3, as DNA: TGTGCCAGCAGCCCCAAGTTGGGGGTCAATCAGCCCCAGCATTTT. It encodes CASSPKLGVNQPQHF.

Many counts were recorded for this clonotype. This chain connects TRBV5-1 to TRBJ2-7; D possibly corresponds to TRBD2 (5 bases). CDR1 and CDR2 (germline): SGHRS, YFSETQ. The CDR3 covers 15 residues. V lost 1 base and J lost 0, with 11 bases in between. CDR3 loop: CASSLFSASSYEQYF. The CDR3 nucleotides read TGCGCCAGCAGCTTGTTTAGCGCAAGCTCCTACGAGCAGTACTTC.

This clonotype was recorded at least ten times. The chain employs TRBV29-1 and TRBJ1-4; D is undetermined. Germline V gene sequence: CDR1 SQVTM, CDR2 ANQGSEA. The CDR3 runs to 16 residues. V was clipped by 7 bases and J by 0 bases, with 18 bases between them. CDR3 amino acids: CSAGEPLSSTNEKLFF. CDR3 nucleotides: TGCAGCGCCGGGGAGCCCCTCAGCTCAACTAATGAAAAACTGTTTTTT.

This clonotype appeared once. This likely traces to a read error, being one base from a far larger clone. This chain links TRBV4-1 with TRBJ2-1; 13 bases match TRBD2. Germline CDR1 MGHRA, CDR2 YSYEKL. The CDR3 runs 16 residues. The CDR3 spells CASSQWGTSGVNEQSF. The CDR3 bases are TGCGCCAGCAGCCAATGGGGGACTAGCGGGGTCAATGAGCAGTCCTTC.

Notes on this clonotype: This may come from a read error, since a much larger clone is one base off. The DNA of the CDR3 is TGTGCCATCAGTGAGCTTGACAGGCCGCTGATGAACACCGGGGAGCTGTTTTTT. It encodes CAISELDRPLMNTGELFF. V gene TRBV10-3 combines with J gene TRBJ2-2; D possibly corresponds to TRBD1 (6 bases). This CDR3 has 18 amino acids. Germline values: CDR1 ENHRY, CDR2 SYGVKD. V lost 2 bases and J 1 base, leaving 17 bases between the germline ends.

This clonotype was seen many times. V is TRBV7-2 and J is TRBJ2-7; D tentatively reads TRBD1 or TRBD2 (6 bases each). The CDR3 extends over 15 amino acids. Germline V CDR1 and CDR2: SGHTA, FQGNSA. V dropped 3 bases and J dropped 1 base, with 13 bases sitting between them. Written as DNA, the CDR3 is TGTGCCAGCAGCTTGAAGGGGGAGGCATCCTACGAGCAGTACTTC. This encodes CASSLKGEASYEQYF.

The sample holds a few counts of this clonotype. V and J are TRBV4-1 and TRBJ1-5; 7 bases fit TRBD1. CDR3 length: 15 amino acids. Germline CDR1 reads MGHRA; CDR2 reads YSYEKL. J was trimmed by 9 bases and V by 1 base; bases with no gene match: 9. The CDR3 nucleotides are TGCGCCAGCAGCCAAGGAGACAGGGCTTTAGGGCCCCAGCATTTT. Its protein product is CASSQGDRALGPQHF.

At least ten counts were recorded for this clonotype. This rearrangement joins TRBV3-1 to TRBJ1-2; unclear D gene. Germline CDR1 and CDR2: LGHDT and YNNKEL (reference sequence). V was shortened by 2 bases and J by 0 bases, with 7 bases between the two germline ends. CDR3 size: 14 residues. The CDR3 protein is CASSQRKSNYGYTF. The CDR3 DNA reads as TGTGCCAGCAGCCAAAGGAAGTCTAACTATGGCTACACCTTC.

This clonotype was seen repeatedly, ten times or more. This chain links TRBV19 with TRBJ2-3, with TRBD2 as a possible D gene (5 bases). Trimming pared 2 bases from V and 0 bases from J, leaving 12 bases between. Germline V gene lookup returns CDR1 LNHDA and CDR2 SQIVND (reference sequence). The CDR3 is 16 amino acids. In nucleotides, the CDR3 is TGTGCCAGTAGTATATGGGCTAGCTCAAGCACAGATACGCAGTATTTT. As protein: CASSIWASSSTDTQYF.

With regard to this clonotype: Possible read error: a much larger clone is one base away. The gene calls are TRBV21-1 and TRBJ1-1. TRBV21-1 is given as a pseudogene. The CDR3 spans 11 residues. The CDR3 reads CASSSNTEASF. The CDR3 nucleotides are TGTGCCAGCAGCTCGAACACTGAAGCTTCCTTT.

A remark on this clonotype: This sequence may be a read error, since a much larger clone differs from it by one base. No conserved phenylalanine or tryptophan ends this CDR3, so it is likely a read error. The chain couples TRBV6-6 to TRBJ2-1; maybe TRBD2 (6 bases). Germline V gene data show CDR1 as MNHNY and CDR2 as SVGAGI (reference sequence). The CDR3 sequence is 14 residues long. V was cut by 6 bases and J by 10 bases, with 19 bases left in between. The CDR3 loop reads CASSRGSATREQFL. The CDR3 DNA reads as TGTGCCAGCAGCCGCGGGTCGGCGACTAGAGAGCAGTTCCTC.

This clonotype came up many times. This chain links TRBV30 with TRBJ2-2, with D perhaps matching TRBD2 (6 bases). V lost 5 bases to trimming and J lost 1 base, with 14 bases between them. The length of the CDR3 is 15 residues. Germline CDR1 reads GTSNPN; CDR2 reads SVGIG (reference sequence). In DNA, the CDR3 is TGTGCCTGGGTCGAAAGGCGGGAGAACACCGGGGAGCTGTTTTTT. Translating gives CAWVERRENTGELFF.

The table lists this clonotype with many counts. The chain combines TRBV7-8 with TRBJ1-1; D ambiguous. Germline V gene lookup returns CDR1 SGHVS and CDR2 FQNEAQ. The CDR3 sequence is 17 residues long. Deletions cut 2 bases from V and 2 bases from J, with 18 bases between. CDR3 sequence: CASSLTSGPQPNTEAFF. CDR3 sequence (DNA): TGTGCCAGCAGCTTAACGTCCGGGCCCCAACCTAACACTGAAGCTTTCTTT.

This clonotype occurred many times. The V call is TRBV11-3, the J call TRBJ2-7; 7 bases are a match to TRBD2. The CDR3 is 14 amino acids. The germline CDR1 and CDR2 sequences are SGHNT and YENEEA. Trimming cost V 3 bases and J 5 bases; bases outside gene matches: 7. The CDR3, as DNA: TGTGCCAGCAGCTTTGAACTAGCGAGGAACGAGCAGTACTTC. Translating it yields CASSFELARNEQYF.

J is TRBJ1-5 and V is TRBV5-1, with 7 bases lining up with TRBD1. The ends lost 0 bases at V and 5 bases at J; junction bases unmatched: 2. The CDR3 covers 14 residues. The V gene's germline CDR1 is SGHRS and CDR2 YFSETQ. CDR3 nucleotide sequence: TGCGCCAGCAGCTTGGCAGGGGGTGATCAGCCCCAGCATTTT. Its translation: CASSLAGGDQPQHF.